The 15 T cell receptor beta chains listed next were all sequenced from one sample in a study of blood T cells in healthy people across ages. Together with a sample-barcoded 5' primer, a J-beta primer mix was included in a second PCR lasting about 7 to 11 cycles. TCRdb reanalysed the 5' RACE reads using MiXCR and keeps one entry per CDR3 protein. The data hold 550,000 to 700,000 distinct CDR3 sequences, with approximately 30% observed a single time. Sequencing was performed on blood. These TCRs come from a woman in her 70s in good health.

The count of this clonotype is one. The chain has TRBV7-9 and TRBJ2-7; a possible D gene is TRBD1 (6 bases). Trimming shortened V by 5 bases and J by 0 bases, and 20 bases separated the two germline ends. CDR3 size: 17 residues. Germline lookup yields CDR1 SEHNR and CDR2 FQNEAQ (reference sequence). CDR3 DNA sequence: TGTGCCAGCAGCGCTATACCGGGACAATCGAGCTCCTACGAGCAGTACTTC. This gives the protein CASSAIPGQSSSYEQYF. Full variable domain (missing parts from reference TRBV7-9 and TRBJ2-7): DTGVSQNPRHKITKRGQNVTFRCDPISEHNRLYWYRQTLGQGPEFLTYFQNEAQLEKSRLLSDRFSAERPKGSFSTLEIQRTEQGDSAMYLCASSAIPGQSSSYEQYFGPGTRLTVT.

This clonotype was counted ten times or more. The rearrangement uses TRBV7-8 and TRBJ2-4; D uncertain. V was shortened by 7 bases and J by 0 bases, with 13 bases between the two germline ends. Germline V gene sequence: CDR1 SGHVS, CDR2 FQNEAQ. This CDR3 comprises 15 residues. The CDR3 spells CASINQTGAKNIQYF. The DNA for the CDR3 is TGTGCCAGCATCAATCAAACGGGAGCCAAAAACATTCAGTACTTC.

As to this clonotype: A read error may be the cause here, since a much bigger clone is one base away. The chain recombines TRBV29-1 with TRBJ2-3; D is unresolved. The CDR3 has 12 residues. Germline CDR1 reads SQVTM; CDR2 reads ANQGSEA. The DNA of the CDR3 is TGCAGCGCCTCTGAAAGCACAGCTACGCAGTATTTT. It is translated as CSASESTATQYF.

The rearrangement joins TRBV5-1 to TRBJ2-3; 9 bases agree with TRBD2. Germline V lookup: CDR1 SGHRS, CDR2 YFSETQ. J lost 2 bases, V lost 1 base, and 5 bases had no gene match. The CDR3 is made up of 16 amino acids. DNA for the CDR3: TGCGCCAGCAGCTTGCCTAGCGGGAAATCCACAGATACGCAGTATTTT. Residues: CASSLPSGKSTDTQYF.

This clonotype has just a few counts. This sequence joins TRBV7-2 and TRBJ2-5, with 9 bases matching TRBD2. After removal of 3 bases from V and 4 bases from J, the junction contained 6 bases not matched to a gene. Germline lookup yields CDR1 SGHTA and CDR2 FQGNSA. The CDR3 extends over 15 amino acids. CDR3 region: CASSFRAGGRETQYF. The CDR3, as DNA: TGTGCCAGCAGCTTTCGCGCGGGGGGGCGAGAGACCCAGTACTTC.

The J gene is TRBJ1-2, the V gene TRBV6-6; tentative D call: TRBD1 (6 bases). Per germline, CDR1 MNHNY and CDR2 SVGAGI (reference sequence). Trimming stripped 1 base from V and 3 bases from J, with 12 bases between. The CDR3 sequence is 15 residues long. The CDR3 here is CASSYFSQGHYGYTF. The CDR3 DNA sequence: TGTGCCAGCAGTTACTTTTCTCAGGGGCACTATGGCTACACCTTC.

In this sample, this clonotype turned up a few times. At one boundary the junction diverges from the germline segment, which might be a read error. The J gene is TRBJ1-4, the V gene TRBV7-9, with D hard to call. From germline, CDR1 is SEHNR and CDR2 FQNEAQ (reference sequence). The CDR3 contains 15 residues. The CDR3 nucleotides read TGTGCCAGCAGCTCCAAGATGACAACTAATGGAAAACTGTTTTTT. Its translation: CASSSKMTTNGKLFF.

There are a few counts of this clonotype. The chain is built from TRBV28 and TRBJ2-7; D gene unclear. Deletions cut 7 bases from V and 2 bases from J, with 18 bases between. The CDR3 consists of 15 residues. Germline V gene data show CDR1 as MDHEN and CDR2 as SYDVKM. The CDR3 sequence is CASIPAGQATYEQYF. The CDR3 DNA sequence: TGTGCCAGCATCCCGGCTGGGCAGGCAACCTACGAGCAGTACTTC.

The V and J genes are TRBV7-2 and TRBJ2-1, with 8 bases lining up with TRBD2. Germline values: CDR1 SGHTA, CDR2 FQGNSA. V shed 3 bases, J shed 4 bases, and the junction held 2 bases outside the gene matches. The CDR3 totals 14 residues. CDR3 protein: CASSFSGSYNEQFF. The CDR3 nucleotides read TGTGCCAGCAGCTTCAGCGGGAGTTACAATGAGCAGTTCTTC.

This clonotype has at least ten counts. A junction end diverges from the germline sequence, so it may reflect a read error. The chain carries TRBV7-7 and TRBJ2-1; D remains unclear. CDR3 length: 14 residues. The germline CDR1 and CDR2 sequences are SSHAT and FNYEAQ (reference sequence). The CDR3 region has the DNA TGTGCTAGCAGCCCCGCCCTGATACAATATGAGCAGTTCTTC. This sequence encodes CASSPALIQYEQFF.

J is TRBJ1-2 and V is TRBV27, with D hard to call. The CDR3 is made up of 15 amino acids. V lost 7 bases, J lost 4 bases, and 19 bases lay in between. Per the germline V gene, CDR1 is MNHEY and CDR2 is SMNVEV (reference sequence). The CDR3 sequence: CASNPLGRSTYGYTF. CDR3 nucleotide sequence: TGTGCCAGCAACCCCCTTGGCCGCTCTACCTATGGCTACACCTTC.

This clonotype has more than one count but fewer than ten. The chain employs TRBV20-1 and TRBJ1-2, with no clear D. The CDR3 sequence is 15 residues long. V was shortened by 0 bases and J by 0 bases, with 11 bases between the two germline ends. Germline CDR1 and CDR2: DFQATT and SNEGSKA (reference sequence). Written as DNA, the CDR3 is TGCAGTGCTAGAGATAGCACGGCTACTAACTATGGCTACACCTTC. Translation gives CSARDSTATNYGYTF.

The chain recombines TRBV7-2 with TRBJ2-3, with 7 bases identical to TRBD2. Germline CDR1 SGHTA, CDR2 FQGNSA. V shed 5 bases and J 5 bases; nucleotides not matched to a gene: 7. CDR3 length: 14 residues. The CDR3 DNA follows: TGTGCCAGCAGCGGCAGACTAGCATTAGATACGCAGTATTTT. This encodes CASSGRLALDTQYF.

The V gene is TRBV20-1, the J gene TRBJ2-1, with TRBD2 identical over 11 bases. The CDR3 covers 17 residues. The germline V gene has CDR1 DFQATT and CDR2 SNEGSKA (reference sequence). Trimming took 2 bases from V and 0 from J; bases not matched to a gene: 6. CDR3 loop: CSARPRLAGSSYNEQFF. CDR3 sequence (DNA): TGCAGTGCTAGACCCCGACTAGCGGGGAGCTCCTACAATGAGCAGTTCTTC.

This clonotype was observed a handful of times. CDR3 in amino acids: CASSQGQGIAFF. CDR3 in DNA: TGTGCCAGCAGCCAGGGACAGGGAATCGCTTTCTTT. This chain links TRBV6-2 or TRBV6-3 with TRBJ1-1; 9 nucleotides match TRBD1. Germline CDR1 reads MNHEY; CDR2 reads SVGEGT. This CDR3 region has 12 residues. V was clipped by 6 bases and J by 11 bases; unmatched bases: 7.